Given below is one TCR beta chain in context. From germline, CDR1 is SNHLY and CDR2 FYNNEI. Trimming removed 11 bases at V and 2 bases at J, with 13 bases between. The CDR3 length is 12 residues. The data originate from a study of CD8+ T cells in alopecia areata. Once RNA had been extracted, it was reverse transcribed into cDNA to act as the sequencing template. Profiled with immunoSEQ multiplex PCR; TCRdb holds only in-frame clones, not every one. The sample lists roughly 130,000 clones, 45% to 60% occurring once. The V and J genes are TRBV2 and TRBJ2-7, with D perhaps matching TRBD1 (5 bases). The sequenced sample was CD4+ T cells sorted from blood, obtained at week 0. The clonotype was recovered from a human donor with alopecia areata. The CDR3 coding sequence is TGTGCCGGAGAGACAGTGACCTACGAGCAGTACTTC. As protein: CAGETVTYEQYF.